This T cell receptor beta chain originates from a study of blood T cell repertoires in COVID-19. Study-level information: Spain, Italy and the United States supplied samples that represented acute and convalescent COVID-19. PBMCs, B-cell-depleted T cells, or T cells provided the cDNA or gDNA that made up the material.

Trimming cost V 1 base and J 4 bases, with 13 bases left between them. The CDR3 consists of 15 residues. Germline V CDR1 and CDR2: MNHNS, SASEGT. In the study's own analysis: Amplified reference gene primers provided the basis for estimating nucleated cell counts. Measured with immunoSEQ multiplex PCR; TCRdb has only the in-frame clones, and not every one. V and J calls and clone size come straight from that table; D and trimming were deduced from the DNA. The sample carries under 250,000 clones, over 80% recorded once. This TCR came from a human donor in a cohort sampled during active COVID-19. The gene calls are TRBV6-1 and TRBJ1-2; D perhaps matches TRBD1 (5 bases). The sample comprised peripheral blood. CDR3 nucleotides: TGTGCCAGCAGTGAAGTTCTGGGGGGAATCTATGGCTACACCTTC. Translated, it gives CASSEVLGGIYGYTF.